These T cell receptor beta chains were read from a single sample in a study of cytomegalovirus exposure and HLA in healthy donors. Assay: immunoSEQ multiplex PCR; the TCRdb copy retains only in-frame clones and omits some. The sample shows about 170,000 clones, 80% of them seen only once. The sample taken for sequencing was PBMCs. These receptors were collected from a woman aged 45 to 65 in good health and CMV-seropositive. Each CDR3 is given with its conserved first and last residue. D genes are given only for firm matches. Where a row states a size, it is once, few, many or the class of an expanded clone; other rows omit it.

length	D	V	size	J	CDR3	DNA
12	NA	TRBV5-1	NA	TRBJ2-5	CASSADKETQYF	TGCGCCAGCAGCGCGGACAAAGAGACCCAGTACTTC
11	NA	TRBV29-1	NA	TRBJ2-5	CSAREPEAQYF	TGCAGCGCCCGGGAACCGGAGGCCCAGTACTTC
16	NA	TRBV2	few	TRBJ2-5	CASSEWGGRWQETQYF	TGTGCCAGCAGTGAATGGGGGGGCAGGTGGCAAGAGACCCAGTACTTC
16	TRBD2	TRBV7-6	NA	TRBJ2-7	CASSLASGRGRREQYF	TGTGCCAGCAGCTTAGCTTCAGGGCGCGGGAGGCGCGAGCAGTACTTC
14	TRBD1	TRBV6-5	NA	TRBJ1-4	CASSYVQGREKLFF	TGTGCCAGCAGTTACGTACAGGGGCGAGAAAAACTGTTTTTT
15	NA	TRBV6-5	few	TRBJ2-2	CASSGEVDKGGELFF	TGTGCCAGCAGCGGTGAGGTAGATAAAGGCGGGGAGCTGTTTTTT
12	NA	TRBV6-5	few	TRBJ1-1	CASSHGGAEAFF	TGTGCCAGCAGCCACGGGGGGGCAGAGGCTTTCTTT
14	NA	TRBV6-5	NA	TRBJ2-7	CASSYQGRGGEQYF	TGTGCCAGCAGTTATCAGGGGAGAGGGGGCGAGCAGTACTTC
18	TRBD2	TRBV9	NA	TRBJ2-3	CASSETAWTSGGADTQYF	TGTGCCAGCAGTGAAACGGCCTGGACTAGCGGGGGGGCAGATACGCAGTATTTT
15	NA	TRBV7-8	NA	TRBJ1-6	CASSSALRGNSPLHF	TGTGCCAGCAGCTCTGCTCTTAGGGGTAATTCACCCCTCCACTTT
14	TRBD2	TRBV10-3	NA	TRBJ2-7	CAISEGLAGYEQYF	TGTGCCATCAGTGAAGGGCTAGCGGGCTACGAGCAGTACTTC
14	TRBD1	TRBV19	few	TRBJ2-3	CASNRGGQPDTQYF	TGTGCCAGTAACCGAGGGGGCCAACCAGATACGCAGTATTTT
15	TRBD1	TRBV6-1	NA	TRBJ1-1	CATAGAGGANTEAFF	TGTGCCACCGCGGGTGCAGGGGGCGCGAACACTGAAGCTTTCTTT
15	NA	TRBV5-4	NA	TRBJ1-1	CASSLEAGGYTEAFF	TGTGCCAGCAGCTTGGAGGCGGGGGGGTACACTGAAGCTTTCTTT
14	NA	TRBV4-2	few	TRBJ2-4	CASSAAIAKNIQYF	TGTGCCAGCAGCGCGGCTATAGCCAAAAACATTCAGTACTTC
17	NA	TRBV4-2	once	TRBJ2-5	CASSPSIGISPGETQYF	TGTGCCAGCAGCCCAAGTATCGGTATATCGCCGGGGGAGACCCAGTACTTC
15	NA	TRBV27	NA	TRBJ1-1	CASSLGLGELKRAFF	TGTGCCAGCAGTTTAGGACTGGGCGAGCTGAAGAGAGCTTTCTTT
15	NA	TRBV7-2	NA	TRBJ2-3	CASSFLTPSTDTQYF	TGTGCCAGCAGCTTCCTTACACCTAGCACAGATACGCAGTATTTT
17	TRBD1	TRBV7-3	NA	TRBJ1-6	CASSSPGGQVALATLHF	TGTGCCAGCAGCTCACCGGGGGGACAGGTGGCCCTAGCGACCCTCCACTTT
14	NA	TRBV27	NA	TRBJ1-5	CASSRGEVGQPQHF	TGTGCCAGCAGTAGGGGCGAGGTCGGTCAGCCCCAGCATTTT
15	NA	TRBV5-4	once	TRBJ2-1	CASRTGTVEGNEQFF	TGTGCCAGCAGAACCGGGACAGTGGAGGGAAATGAGCAGTTCTTC
16	TRBD2	TRBV10-3	NA	TRBJ2-1	CAISESLAGGLNEQFF	TGTGCCATCAGTGAGTCTCTGGCGGGGGGGCTCAATGAGCAGTTCTTC
15	NA	TRBV5-1	few	TRBJ2-1	CASNLGQGSYNEQFF	TGCGCCAGCAACCTAGGACAAGGCTCCTACAATGAGCAGTTCTTC
14	NA	TRBV5-6	NA	TRBJ2-7	CASSLVQASYEQYF	TGTGCCAGCAGCTTGGTTCAGGCTTCCTACGAGCAGTACTTC
15	TRBD1	TRBV5-8	NA	TRBJ1-1	CASSRDSPMNTEAFF	TGTGCCAGCAGCCGGGACAGCCCCATGAACACTGAAGCTTTCTTT
13	TRBD2	TRBV6-5	NA	TRBJ2-7	CASTKPRGAEQYF	TGTGCCAGCACAAAACCGCGGGGGGCCGAGCAGTACTTC
17	TRBD1	TRBV19	NA	TRBJ2-4	CASNNLSPGQGANIQYF	TGTGCCAGTAACAACCTTTCCCCGGGACAGGGGGCAAACATTCAGTACTTC
16	NA	TRBV5-1	NA	TRBJ1-2	CASSDPISGTGIGYTF	TGCGCCAGCAGCGACCCCATCTCCGGAACAGGGATTGGCTACACCTTC
14	NA	TRBV18	NA	TRBJ2-3	CASSRRGSTDTQYF	TGTGCCAGCTCACGCCGGGGGAGTACAGATACGCAGTATTTT
12	NA	TRBV5-1	NA	TRBJ1-2	CASSLEAGGYTF	TGCGCCAGCAGCTTGGAGGCGGGTGGCTACACCTTC
14	NA	TRBV7-2	NA	TRBJ2-2	CASSFNLAPGELFF	TGTGCCAGCAGCTTCAACCTAGCTCCCGGGGAGCTGTTTTTT
14	TRBD1	TRBV19	NA	TRBJ2-1	CATHAGTVYNEQFF	TGTGCCACCCATGCCGGGACAGTTTACAATGAGCAGTTCTTC
17	NA	TRBV19	NA	TRBJ1-5	CASKGNGAAFTNQPQHF	TGTGCCAGTAAAGGAAATGGGGCAGCCTTTACCAATCAGCCCCAGCATTTT
13	TRBD2	TRBV7-3	NA	TRBJ2-5	CASSLTPPSGKYF	TGTGCCAGCAGCTTAACGCCCCCGAGCGGGAAGTACTTC
14	NA	TRBV6-5	NA	TRBJ1-3	CASRNRVSGNTIYF	TGTGCCAGCAGAAACAGGGTTTCTGGAAACACCATATATTTT
17	TRBD1	TRBV11-2	NA	TRBJ2-7	CASSTTRDRGRRYEQYF	TGTGCCAGCAGCACCACCCGGGACAGGGGAAGACGCTACGAGCAGTACTTC
16	TRBD1	TRBV7-3	NA	TRBJ2-2	CASSAPGQDLTGELFF	TGTGCCAGCAGCGCACCGGGACAGGACCTAACCGGGGAGCTGTTTTTT
15	TRBD1	TRBV5-4	few	TRBJ2-2	CASSYRDRVAGELFF	TGTGCCAGCAGCTACCGGGACAGGGTAGCCGGGGAGCTGTTTTTT
13	NA	TRBV19	NA	TRBJ1-1	CASSFQMNTEAFF	TGTGCCAGTAGCTTTCAGATGAACACTGAAGCTTTCTTT
15	TRBD1	TRBV7-8	NA	TRBJ1-2	CASSLERRGLSGYTF	TGTGCCAGCAGCCTAGAACGCAGGGGGCTGAGTGGCTACACCTTC
12	NA	TRBV30	once	TRBJ2-7	CAWGLSSYEQYF	TGTGCCTGGGGTCTAAGCTCCTACGAGCAGTACTTC
14	NA	TRBV7-9	NA	TRBJ2-1	CSSSSQGGFYEQFF	TGTTCCAGCAGCTCTCAGGGGGGCTTCTATGAGCAGTTCTTC
14	NA	TRBV27	NA	TRBJ1-1	CASSLTILNTEAFF	TGTGCCAGCAGCTTGACTATTCTTAACACTGAAGCTTTCTTT
16	NA	TRBV10-3	NA	TRBJ2-3	CAISETSRGLSDTQYF	TGTGCCATCAGCGAGACGTCCCGGGGGTTATCAGATACGCAGTATTTT
16	TRBD2	TRBV2	NA	TRBJ2-1	CASSGLGLAGGGEQFF	TGTGCCAGCAGTGGTCTTGGACTAGCGGGAGGTGGTGAGCAGTTCTTC
15	TRBD2	TRBV9	NA	TRBJ2-1	CASSFIAGSYNEQFF	TGTGCCAGCAGCTTTATAGCGGGATCCTACAATGAGCAGTTCTTC
14	TRBD2	TRBV2	NA	TRBJ2-7	CASSPAGGPYEQYF	TGTGCCAGCAGTCCAGCGGGAGGGCCGTACGAGCAGTACTTC
15	TRBD1	TRBV4-3	NA	TRBJ2-7	CASSQDWTGAYEQYF	TGCGCCAGCAGCCAAGATTGGACAGGGGCCTACGAGCAGTACTTC
14	NA	TRBV7-2	few	TRBJ2-7	CASSSPRVSYEQYF	TGTGCCAGCAGCTCACCCAGGGTTTCCTACGAGCAGTACTTC
14	NA	TRBV6-5	NA	TRBJ1-2	CASRPPGMGYGYTF	TGTGCCAGCAGGCCCCCAGGGATGGGCTATGGCTACACCTTC
15	NA	TRBV7-2	NA	TRBJ2-1	CASSLVGTSFNEQFF	TGTGCCAGCAGCTTAGTAGGGACATCCTTCAATGAGCAGTTCTTC
10	TRBD1	TRBV7-9	few	TRBJ1-2	CALDRESYTF	TGTGCCTTAGACAGGGAAAGCTACACCTTC
12	TRBD1	TRBV30	NA	TRBJ1-2	CAWSAGGYGYTF	TGTGCCTGGAGCGCAGGGGGGTATGGCTACACCTTC
16	TRBD2	TRBV5-5	NA	TRBJ2-1	CASSLSLGEGHSEQFF	TGTGCCAGCAGCTTGTCTTTGGGGGAGGGCCATAGTGAGCAGTTCTTC
15	TRBD1	TRBV19	NA	TRBJ1-4	CASSIGTGVYEKLFF	TGTGCCAGTAGTATCGGGACAGGGGTCTACGAAAAACTGTTTTTT
13	NA	TRBV5-1	NA	TRBJ2-1	CASSSDSYNEQFF	TGCGCCAGCAGCTCGGACAGCTACAATGAGCAGTTCTTC
15	NA	TRBV7-9	NA	TRBJ1-1	CASSLWAGVNTEAFF	TGTGCCAGCAGCTTATGGGCAGGGGTGAACACTGAAGCTTTCTTT